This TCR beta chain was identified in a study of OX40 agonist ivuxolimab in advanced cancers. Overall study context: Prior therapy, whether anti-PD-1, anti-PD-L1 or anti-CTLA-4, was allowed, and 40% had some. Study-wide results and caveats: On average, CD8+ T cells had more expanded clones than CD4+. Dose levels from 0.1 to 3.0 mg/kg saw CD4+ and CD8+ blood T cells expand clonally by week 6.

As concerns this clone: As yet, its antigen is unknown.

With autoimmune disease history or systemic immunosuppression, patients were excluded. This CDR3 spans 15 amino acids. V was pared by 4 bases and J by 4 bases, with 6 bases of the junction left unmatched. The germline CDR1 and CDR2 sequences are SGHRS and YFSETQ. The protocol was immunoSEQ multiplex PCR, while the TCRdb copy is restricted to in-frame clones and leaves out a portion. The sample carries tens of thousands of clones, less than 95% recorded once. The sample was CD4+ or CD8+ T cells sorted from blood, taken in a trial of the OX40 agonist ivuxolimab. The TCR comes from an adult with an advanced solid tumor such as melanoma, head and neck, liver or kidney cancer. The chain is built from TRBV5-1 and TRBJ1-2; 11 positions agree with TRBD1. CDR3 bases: TGCGCCAGCAGCGCAGGACAGGGGGCCTCCTATGGCTACACCTTC. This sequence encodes CASSAGQGASYGYTF.